This T cell receptor (beta chain) appears in the sequencing data of a study of T-cell reconstitution after alpha-beta-depleted transplantation in children. To note about this clonotype: Its target is unknown.

After removal of 5 bases from V and 11 bases from J, the junction contained 9 bases not matched to a gene. CDR1 SGHTA and CDR2 FQGNSA come from the germline V gene. The CDR3 spans 15 residues. Preparing the TCRbeta library involved the use of unique molecular identifiers. TCRdb re-called the PCR reads through MiXCR, storing one row per CDR3 protein. The table lists about 510,000 distinct CDR3 sequences, roughly 10% of them singletons. Study conclusions and caveats: Surviving recipient T cells and thymic progenitors produced the high day-60 TCRbeta diversity seen in some patients. When one year had passed after transplant, most T-cell counts and diversity came from newly produced T cells.

This specimen consisted of PBMCs, mostly from graft donor cells, obtained 180 days after TCRalphabeta/CD19-depleted stem cell transplant. The TCR sequence derives from a female patient aged 2 to 10 who had a stem cell transplant for aplastic anemia, so the T cells may come from the graft donor. V gene TRBV7-2 combines with J gene TRBJ2-1, with 13 nucleotides matching TRBD2. CDR3 nucleotide sequence: TGTGCCAGCAGCCTCGGGACTAGCGGGGCCCTCAAGCAGTTCTTC. Its translation is CASSLGTSGALKQFF.